This T cell receptor (beta chain) was captured by sequencing in a study of shared clonotypes between healthy human individuals. Study findings and constraints: Generation probability values for non-shared clonotypes were lower than those for clonotypes shared by all four donors. Relative to memory subsets, naive subsets generally showed larger estimated richness.

Naive CD8 isolation took CD45RO-negative cells positively selected for CCR7 and excluded terminally differentiated effector memory CD45RA+ cells. Remarks on this clone: What it binds is unknown.

Template for every sorted-subset replicate PCR totaled 200 to 250 ng DNA, about 30,000 T cell genomes. Data came from immunoSEQ multiplex PCR; TCRdb stores just in-frame clones and leaves some out. This table holds about 700,000 clones, about 90% found once. Germline V gene lookup returns CDR1 SGHNT and CDR2 YENEEA. V gave up 1 base and J gave up 3 bases, with 10 bases separating them. The CDR3 spans 14 residues. The V and J genes are TRBV11-3 and TRBJ2-7; a weak D match, TRBD2 (6 bases). The origin of this receptor is a man between 25 and 39 years old in good health. What was sequenced was naive CD8+ T cells sorted from blood. The CDR3 reads CASSLVGGDYEQYF. The DNA for the CDR3 is TGTGCCAGCAGCTTAGTTGGAGGGGACTACGAGCAGTACTTC. Filled out from reference TRBV11-3 and TRBJ2-7, the complete variable domain reads EAGVVQSPRYKIIEKKQPVAFWCNPISGHNTLYWYLQNLGQGPELLIRYENEEAVDDSQLPKDRFSAERLKGVDSTLKIQPAELGDSAVYLCASSLVGGDYEQYFGPGTRLTVT.